This entry is about one T cell receptor (beta chain). The antigen is unknown. Using RNA transcripts as the source, TCR beta CDR3 regions were amplified. The HTBI primer set served for first-round RT-PCR of the TCR CDR3. Each CDR3 protein gets one entry after TCRdb re-called the multiplex PCR reads with MiXCR. The sample lists over 700,000 distinct CDR3 sequences; roughly a third were seen once. The sample originates from a study of T cells in Graves' hyperthyroidism and ophthalmopathy. Whole-study context: Peripheral blood was taken when the disease was first diagnosed, before any treatment began. General study points: Expanded thyroid clonotypes (above 0.001) were mostly also found in blood.

The length of the CDR3 is 15 residues. Trimming removed 1 base at V and 4 bases at J, with 13 bases between. Germline V gene sequence: CDR1 LNHDA, CDR2 SQIVND (reference sequence). Lactation, pregnancy, other autoimmune disease or uncontrolled infection excluded patients. Using less than 12 ml of fresh peripheral blood, PBMCs were prepared. Material for sequencing was blood. The sequence was obtained from a woman aged 40 to 55 with Graves' hyperthyroidism. The chain recombines TRBV19 with TRBJ1-2; the D gene is possibly TRBD1 (6 bases). CDR3 DNA sequence: TGTGCCAGTAGTATAGTCGCCAGGGGTGGCTATGGCTACACCTTC. Protein: CASSIVARGGYGYTF.